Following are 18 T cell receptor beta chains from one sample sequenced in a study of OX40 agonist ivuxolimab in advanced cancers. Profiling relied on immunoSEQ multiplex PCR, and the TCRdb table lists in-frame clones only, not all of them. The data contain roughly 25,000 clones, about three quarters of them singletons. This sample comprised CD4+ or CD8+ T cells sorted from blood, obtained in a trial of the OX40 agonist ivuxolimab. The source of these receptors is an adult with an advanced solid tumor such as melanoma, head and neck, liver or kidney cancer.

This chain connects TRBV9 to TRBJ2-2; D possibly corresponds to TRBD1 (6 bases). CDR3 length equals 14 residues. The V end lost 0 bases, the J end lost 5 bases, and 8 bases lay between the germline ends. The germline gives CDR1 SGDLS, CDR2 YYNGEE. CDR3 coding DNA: TGTGCCAGCAGCGTAGGGACAGCGACCGGGGAGCTGTTTTTT. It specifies CASSVGTATGELFF.

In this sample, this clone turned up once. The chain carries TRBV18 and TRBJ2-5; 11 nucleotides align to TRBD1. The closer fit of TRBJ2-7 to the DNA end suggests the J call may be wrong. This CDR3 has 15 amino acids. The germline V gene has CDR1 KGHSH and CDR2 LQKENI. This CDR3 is CASSPTGTGGYEQYF. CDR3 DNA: TGTGCCAGCTCCCCCACCGGGACAGGGGGCTACGAGCAGTACTTC.

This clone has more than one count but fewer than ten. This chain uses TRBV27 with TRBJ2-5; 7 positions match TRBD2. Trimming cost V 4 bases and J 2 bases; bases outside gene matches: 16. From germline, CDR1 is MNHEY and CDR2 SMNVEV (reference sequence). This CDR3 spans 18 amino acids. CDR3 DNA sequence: TGTGCCAGCAGTTCACGGTTTGGCAACGGCGGGGGACAAGAGACCCAGTACTTC. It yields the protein CASSSRFGNGGGQETQYF.

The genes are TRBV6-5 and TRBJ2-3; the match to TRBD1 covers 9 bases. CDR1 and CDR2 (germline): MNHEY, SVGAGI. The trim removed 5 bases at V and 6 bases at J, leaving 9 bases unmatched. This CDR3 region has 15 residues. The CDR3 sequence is CASSRQGVSLDTQYF. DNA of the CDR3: TGTGCCAGCAGTAGACAGGGGGTGAGTCTGGATACGCAGTATTTT.

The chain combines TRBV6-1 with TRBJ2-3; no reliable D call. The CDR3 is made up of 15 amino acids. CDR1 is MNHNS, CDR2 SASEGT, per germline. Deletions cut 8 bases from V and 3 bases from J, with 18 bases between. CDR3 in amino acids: CASQGPRTATDTQYF. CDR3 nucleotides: TGTGCCAGCCAAGGACCTAGGACGGCTACAGATACGCAGTATTTT.

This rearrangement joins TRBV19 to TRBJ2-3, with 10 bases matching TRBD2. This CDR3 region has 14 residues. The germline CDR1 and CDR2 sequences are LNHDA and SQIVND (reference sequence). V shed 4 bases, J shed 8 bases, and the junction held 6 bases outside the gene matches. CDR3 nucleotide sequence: TGTGCCAGTAGTACTGGGACTAGCGAGGCTACGCAGTATTTT. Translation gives CASSTGTSEATQYF.

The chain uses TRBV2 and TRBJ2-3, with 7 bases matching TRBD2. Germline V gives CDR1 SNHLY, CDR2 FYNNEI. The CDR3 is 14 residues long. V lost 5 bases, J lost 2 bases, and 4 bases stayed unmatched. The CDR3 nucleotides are TGTGCCAGCAGTCAGCTAGCGGTCACAGATACGCAGTATTTT. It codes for CASSQLAVTDTQYF.

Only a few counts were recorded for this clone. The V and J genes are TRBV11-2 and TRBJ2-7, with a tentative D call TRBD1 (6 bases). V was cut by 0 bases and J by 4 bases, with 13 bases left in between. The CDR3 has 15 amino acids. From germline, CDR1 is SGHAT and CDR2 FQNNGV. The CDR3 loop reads CASSLDRGGRYEQYF. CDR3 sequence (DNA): TGTGCCAGCAGCTTAGATCGAGGGGGAAGGTACGAGCAGTACTTC. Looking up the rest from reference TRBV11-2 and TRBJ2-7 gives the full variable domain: EAGVAQSPRYKIIEKRQSVAFWCNPISGHATLYWYQQILGQGPKLLIQFQNNGVVDDSQLPKDRFSAERLKGVDSTLKIQPAKLEDSAVYLCASSLDRGGRYEQYFGPGTRLTVT.

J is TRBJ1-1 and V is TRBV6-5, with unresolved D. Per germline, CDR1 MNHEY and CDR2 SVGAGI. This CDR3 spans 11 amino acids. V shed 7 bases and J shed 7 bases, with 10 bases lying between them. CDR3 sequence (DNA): TGTGCCAGCAATCTGTATAGTGAAGCTTTCTTT. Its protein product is CASNLYSEAFF.

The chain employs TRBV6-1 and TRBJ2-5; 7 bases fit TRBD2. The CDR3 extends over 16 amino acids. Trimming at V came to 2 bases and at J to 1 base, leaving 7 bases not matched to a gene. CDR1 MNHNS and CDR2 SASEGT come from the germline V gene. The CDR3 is CASSERSGTFQETQYF. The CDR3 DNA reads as TGTGCCAGCAGTGAACGGAGCGGGACCTTCCAAGAGACCCAGTACTTC.

The CDR3 loop reads CASSTPGTNSYEQYF. The CDR3, as DNA: TGTGCCAGTAGTACTCCTGGGACTAACTCCTACGAGCAGTACTTC. The rearrangement uses TRBV19 and TRBJ2-7; 7 bases map to TRBD2. V gave up 4 bases and J gave up 0 bases; unmatched junction bases: 6. This CDR3 is 15 amino acids long. Germline lookup yields CDR1 LNHDA and CDR2 SQIVND (reference sequence).

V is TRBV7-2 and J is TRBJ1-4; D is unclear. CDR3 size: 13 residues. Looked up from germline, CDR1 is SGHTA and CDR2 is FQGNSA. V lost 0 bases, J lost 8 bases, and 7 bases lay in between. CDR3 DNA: TGTGCCAGCAGCTTAGCGGTGGCAGAAAAACTGTTTTTT. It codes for CASSLAVAEKLFF.

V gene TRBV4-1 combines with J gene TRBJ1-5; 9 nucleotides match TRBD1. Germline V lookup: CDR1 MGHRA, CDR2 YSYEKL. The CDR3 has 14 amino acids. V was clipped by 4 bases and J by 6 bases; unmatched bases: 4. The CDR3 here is CASSLTGGAQPQHF. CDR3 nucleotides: TGCGCCAGCAGCCTCACAGGGGGCGCTCAGCCCCAGCATTTT.

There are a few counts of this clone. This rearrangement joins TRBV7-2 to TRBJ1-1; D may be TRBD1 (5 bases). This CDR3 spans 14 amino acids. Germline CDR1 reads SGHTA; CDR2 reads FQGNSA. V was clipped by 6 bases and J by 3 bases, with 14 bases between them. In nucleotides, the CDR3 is TGTGCCAGCAGTTCGGGACCGACGGACACTGAAGCTTTCTTT. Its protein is CASSSGPTDTEAFF. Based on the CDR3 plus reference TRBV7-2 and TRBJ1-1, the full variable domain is GAGVSQSPSNKVTEKGKDVELRCDPISGHTALYWYRQSLGQGLEFLIYFQGNSAPDKSGLPSDRFSAERTGGSVSTLTIQRTQQEDSAVYLCASSSGPTDTEAFFGQGTRLTVV.

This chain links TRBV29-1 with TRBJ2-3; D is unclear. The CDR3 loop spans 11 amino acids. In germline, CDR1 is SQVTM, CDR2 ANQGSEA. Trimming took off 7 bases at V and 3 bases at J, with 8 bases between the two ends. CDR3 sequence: CSAADTDTQYF. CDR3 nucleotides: TGCAGCGCCGCCGATACAGATACGCAGTATTTT.

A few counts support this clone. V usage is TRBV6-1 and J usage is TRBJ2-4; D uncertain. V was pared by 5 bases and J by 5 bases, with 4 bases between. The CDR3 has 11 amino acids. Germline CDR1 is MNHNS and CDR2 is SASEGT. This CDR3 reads CASSWQNIQYF. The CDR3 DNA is TGTGCCAGCAGTTGGCAAAACATTCAGTACTTC.

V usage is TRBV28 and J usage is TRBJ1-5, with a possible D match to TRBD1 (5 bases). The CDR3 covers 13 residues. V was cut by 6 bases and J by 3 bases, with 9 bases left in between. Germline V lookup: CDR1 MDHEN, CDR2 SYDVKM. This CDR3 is CASRTGTNQPQHF. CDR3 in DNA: TGTGCCAGCAGGACCGGGACCAATCAGCCCCAGCATTTT.

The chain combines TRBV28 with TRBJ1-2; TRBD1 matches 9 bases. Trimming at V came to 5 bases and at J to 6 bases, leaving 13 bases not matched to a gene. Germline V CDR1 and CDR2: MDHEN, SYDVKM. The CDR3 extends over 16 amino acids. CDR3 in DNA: TGTGCCAGCAGTCCTGGAGGACAGGGGCGCTACGATGGCTACACCTTC. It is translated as CASSPGGQGRYDGYTF.